The clone carrying this T cell receptor beta chain was picked up one time. This CDR3 is built from 11 residues. Between the trimmed V and J ends, which lost 6 bases and 6 bases, there was a span of 7 bases. The data derive from a study of blood T cell repertoires in COVID-19. Profiled with immunoSEQ multiplex PCR; TCRdb holds only in-frame clones, not every one. The table includes about 80,000 clones, 78% detected once. The sequenced sample was peripheral blood. V and J are TRBV12-3 or TRBV12-4 and TRBJ2-3; D gene ambiguous. This clonotype was obtained from a human donor in a cohort sampled during active COVID-19. CDR3 residues: CASSESDTQYF. The CDR3 DNA is TGTGCCAGCAGCGAAAGCGATACGCAGTATTTT.